This T cell receptor (beta chain) was profiled in a study of blood T cell repertoires in COVID-19. Original methodology: Scientists estimated how many nucleated cells there were by amplifying reference gene primers. TCRdb's copy holds only in-frame clones and misses some; the assay was immunoSEQ multiplex PCR. The DNA gave D and trimming, while V, J and clone size come from that table. The sample consists of over 85,000 clones, 70% to 90% of them appearing once. The TCR sequence derives from a human donor in a cohort sampled during active COVID-19. Sequenced sample: peripheral blood.

The CDR3 coding sequence is TGCGCCAGCAGCTTGTTACTAGCGGGAGGAAACAATGAGCAGTTCTTC. Its translation: CASSLLLAGGNNEQFF. The chain links TRBV5-1 to TRBJ2-1, with 12 bases fitting TRBD2. V dropped 1 base and J dropped 5; count of bases not matched to a gene: 4. The V gene's germline CDR1 is SGHRS and CDR2 YFSETQ. The CDR3 spans 16 residues.